A selection of T cell receptor beta chains follows, all from one sample in a study of T cell responses to AZD1222 COVID-19 vaccine. The table came from immunoSEQ multiplex PCR; TCRdb's copy has only in-frame clones and leaves some out. The sample lists about 120,000 clones; just over 90% were seen once. The sample here was peripheral blood, taken 28 days after the second AZD1222 dose. Every receptor here comes from an adult who received the AZD1222 COVID-19 vaccine. The CDR3 runs from the conserved cysteine through the conserved F or W. The order of the fields is clone size, D gene, J gene, V gene, CDR3 DNA, CDR3 protein. D genes are given only for firm matches. A row's size may be missing; if present it is once, few, many or a size class.

>.|.|TRBJ2-2|TRBV7-8
TGTGCCAGCAGCTTAGATATACACGGACGAGCGAACACCGGGGAGCTGTTTTTT
CASSLDIHGRANTGELFF
>.|.|TRBJ1-5|TRBV3-1/TRBV3-2
TGTGCCAGCAGCCAAGGGGGGAATCAGCCCCAGCATTTT
CASSQGGNQPQHF
>.|TRBD1|TRBJ1-6|TRBV7-3
TGTGCCAGCAGCGGACAGGGGGCTAATTCACCCCTCCACTTT
CASSGQGANSPLHF
>.|TRBD1|TRBJ1-1|TRBV15
TGTGCCACCAGCAGAGACGTGAGGACAGGGGTTATGAACACTGAAGCTTTCTTT
CATSRDVRTGVMNTEAFF
>.|.|TRBJ1-1|TRBV7-9
TGTGCCAGCAGCTTATATGGGGGAGACACTGAAGCTTTCTTT
CASSLYGGDTEAFF
>.|.|TRBJ1-3|TRBV29-1
TGCAGCGTTGGACAGAGCTCTGGAAACACCATATATTTT
CSVGQSSGNTIYF
>once|.|TRBJ2-7|TRBV19
TGTGCCAGTAGTCCGGACATCGGCCCCTACGAGCAGTACTTC
CASSPDIGPYEQYF
>.|.|TRBJ1-6|TRBV27
TGTGCCAGCAGTTTACCCAATTCACCCCTCCACTTT
CASSLPNSPLHF
>.|TRBD2|TRBJ2-1|TRBV18
TGTGCCAGCTCACCACCGACCAGCGGGGGATACAATGAGCAGTTCTTC
CASSPPTSGGYNEQFF
>.|.|TRBJ1-5|TRBV18
TGTGCCAGCTCAGGGAGTCAGGCAGGACATCAGCCCCAGCATTTT
CASSGSQAGHQPQHF
>.|.|TRBJ2-7|TRBV30
TGTGCCTGGAGTATGAGCTCCTACGAGCAGTACTTC
CAWSMSSYEQYF
>.|.|TRBJ2-3|TRBV20-1
TGCAGTGCTAGTGTCAGGAGCACAGATACGCAGTATTTT
CSASVRSTDTQYF
>.|TRBD2|TRBJ2-4|TRBV29-1
TGCAGCGTCCGAGGACTAGCGGGAATAAACATTCAGTACTTC
CSVRGLAGINIQYF
>.|TRBD1|TRBJ2-7|TRBV18
TGTGCCAGCTCACCCTCTTCCGGGACAGGTAGTGAGCAGTACTTC
CASSPSSGTGSEQYF
>.|.|TRBJ2-3|TRBV19
TGTGCCAGTAGTATGATAGCGGCAGATACGCAGTATTTT
CASSMIAADTQYF
>.|.|TRBJ1-5|TRBV6-5
TGTGCCAGCAGTTACGGGGGTGGTGATCAGCCCCAGCATTTT
CASSYGGGDQPQHF
>.|.|TRBJ2-2|TRBV23-1
TGCGCCAGCAGTCAACGCGGCCTATACAGGCCCGCGAACACCGGGGAGCTGTTTTTT
CASSQRGLYRPANTGELFF
>.|.|TRBJ2-2|TRBV28
TGTGCCAGCAGACCGGGACAGAACACCGGGGAGCTGTTTTTT
CASRPGQNTGELFF
>.|.|TRBJ2-2|TRBV19
TGTGCCAGTAGTAATCCCGGGGAGCTGTTTTTT
CASSNPGELFF
>.|TRBD1|TRBJ1-2|TRBV19
TGTGCCAGTAGTAAACCTCGTCCCGGGACAGGGAACTATGGCTACACCTTC
CASSKPRPGTGNYGYTF
>.|.|TRBJ2-7|TRBV10-2
TGCGCCAGCAGTATCCAGCCGACCTACGAGCAGTACTTC
CASSIQPTYEQYF
>.|.|TRBJ2-7|TRBV4-1
TGCGCCAGCAGCCAAGACGTTACGGGCTTCTACGAGCAGTACTTC
CASSQDVTGFYEQYF
>.|.|TRBJ1-2|TRBV6-4
TGTGCCAGCAGTGCCGGGGGGGCTGGCTACACCTTC
CASSAGGAGYTF
>.|TRBD2|TRBJ2-1|TRBV11-3
TGTGCCAGCAGCCCTAGACTAGCGGGAGGGCCTCGAAATGAGCAGTTCTTC
CASSPRLAGGPRNEQFF
>.|TRBD1|TRBJ2-7|TRBV25-1
TGTGCCAGCAGCGGGACAGATTTCTACGAGCAGTACTTC
CASSGTDFYEQYF
>.|.|TRBJ2-1|TRBV7-6
TGTGCCAGCAGCTTAGTCAATGAGCAGTTCTTC
CASSLVNEQFF
>.|TRBD2|TRBJ2-4|TRBV7-9
TGTGCCAGCAGCTATAGCGGGAGGGTGCTAGCCAAAAACATTCAGTACTTC
CASSYSGRVLAKNIQYF
>.|.|TRBJ2-1|TRBV4-2
TGTGCCAGCAGCCAAGGAGGGTACAATGAGCAGTTCTTC
CASSQGGYNEQFF
>.|.|TRBJ2-1|TRBV2
TGTGCCAGCAGTGTAGACTCGCCTAGTGAGCAGTTCTTC
CASSVDSPSEQFF
>.|.|TRBJ1-2|TRBV7-9
TGTGCCAGCAGCACCCCGCGGGAGGCCTATGGCTACACCTTC
CASSTPREAYGYTF
>.|.|TRBJ1-2|TRBV6-6
TGTGCCAGCAGTTCCCCAAAGGCCTCTAACTATGGCTACACCTTC
CASSSPKASNYGYTF
>.|TRBD1|TRBJ2-1|TRBV5-1
TGCGCCAGCAGCTCGATAGGACAGGGGGGAGAGCAGTTCTTC
CASSSIGQGGEQFF
>.|TRBD1|TRBJ1-2|TRBV5-4
TGTGCCAGCAGCTTCTATAGATGGACAGGGGATGGCTACACCTTC
CASSFYRWTGDGYTF
>.|TRBD1|TRBJ1-2|TRBV29-1
TGCAGCGTTGGGGACAGGGGCTATGGCTACACCTTC
CSVGDRGYGYTF
>.|TRBD2|TRBJ2-1|TRBV13
TGTGCCAGCAGCACACTGCCTAGCGGGAGGGCCAACAATGAGCAGTTCTTC
CASSTLPSGRANNEQFF
>.|TRBD2|TRBJ2-1|TRBV6-4
TGTGCCAGCAGCCCAGGGACTAGCTACAATGAGCAGTTCTTC
CASSPGTSYNEQFF
>.|.|TRBJ1-3|TRBV5-1
TGCGCCAGCAGCTTGTTTACAGGGCCGAGCTCTGGAAACACCATATATTTT
CASSLFTGPSSGNTIYF
>.|TRBD1|TRBJ2-7|TRBV13
TGTGCCAGCAGCTGGCGGACAGGGGGGGACGAGCAGTACTTC
CASSWRTGGDEQYF
>few|.|TRBJ2-2|TRBV3-1/TRBV3-2
TGTGCCAGCAGCCAAGGGCTAGAGAACACCGGGGAGCTGTTTTTT
CASSQGLENTGELFF
>.|.|TRBJ2-3|TRBV11-3
TGTGCCAGCAGCTTAGGACTCAGCCCAGATACGCAGTATTTT
CASSLGLSPDTQYF
>.|TRBD2|TRBJ2-1|TRBV28
TGTGCCAGCAGTTTAGCGGGAGGGCTGTACAATGAGCAGTTCTTC
CASSLAGGLYNEQFF
>.|.|TRBJ2-2|TRBV6-5
TGTGCCAGCAGAGGGGGGTGGGACACCGGGGAGCTGTTTTTT
CASRGGWDTGELFF
>.|TRBD1|TRBJ2-7|TRBV5-1
TGCGCCAGCAGCTTGGATCGCCGGGACAGGGGAGGGGGCGAGCAGTACTTC
CASSLDRRDRGGGEQYF
>.|.|TRBJ1-1|TRBV12-3/TRBV12-4
TGTGCCAGCAGCCCTGCAGGGTACACTGAAGCTTTCTTT
CASSPAGYTEAFF
>.|.|TRBJ2-3|TRBV24-1
TGTGCCACCAGTAAGCAGACAGATACGCAGTATTTT
CATSKQTDTQYF
>.|TRBD1|TRBJ1-5|TRBV28
TGTGCCAGTAGTAACCGGGACAGGGACAATCAGCCCCAGCATTTT
CASSNRDRDNQPQHF
>.|TRBD2|TRBJ2-7|TRBV19
TGTGCCAGTAGTACAACGACTAGCGAGGATTACGAGCAGTACTTC
CASSTTTSEDYEQYF
>.|.|TRBJ2-5|TRBV24-1
TGTGCCACCAGTGATCCCACAATAAGTCAAGAGACCCAGTACTTC
CATSDPTISQETQYF
>.|.|TRBJ2-3|TRBV9
TGTGCTACCGGGCGCGGGGCGGCAGATACGCAGTATTTT
CATGRGAADTQYF
>.|TRBD2|TRBJ2-1|TRBV5-1
TGCGCCAGCAGCTTGCTCGGGACTAGCGTCGGGAGTGAGCAGTTCTTC
CASSLLGTSVGSEQFF
>.|.|TRBJ2-1|TRBV21-1
TGTGCCAGCAGCAAAAATTTGAGACAGGGCTACAATGAGCAGTTCTTC
CASSKNLRQGYNEQFF